This T cell receptor beta chain was recovered during a study of T cells in Graves' hyperthyroidism and ophthalmopathy. Notes on this clonotype: The junction shows a germline mismatch at one end, possibly a read error.

Template material for amplifying TCR beta CDR3 regions consisted of RNA transcripts. HTBI primers were the set used in a first-round RT-PCR of the TCR CDR3. TCRdb fed the multiplex PCR reads into MiXCR, producing one record per CDR3 protein. The sample lists roughly 500,000 distinct CDR3 sequences, around 45% occurring once. The TCR was taken from an adult woman with Graves' disease, either hyperthyroidism or ophthalmopathy (not recorded which). The sample taken for sequencing was peripheral blood or thyroid tissue (not recorded which).

CDR3 in DNA: TGCGCCAGCAGCAAACTAGCGGGGAACACCGGGGAGCCGTTTTTT. Translated: CASSKLAGNTGEPFF. The gene calls are TRBV5-1 and TRBJ2-2, with 10 bases fitting TRBD2. Germline V CDR1 and CDR2: SGHRS, YFSETQ. The CDR3 has 15 amino acids.